This T cell receptor (beta chain) was recovered during a study of identical twins. As for this clonotype: Its antigen is unknown.

This CDR3 contains 14 residues. After removal of 6 bases from V and 1 base from J, the junction contained 7 bases not matched to a gene. The germline V gene has CDR1 SQVTM and CDR2 ANQGSEA. Overall study results and limits: The degree of excess twin sharing was weaker in beta out-of-frame sequences. Compared with models, monozygotic twins showed more out-of-frame TCR alpha sharing.

MiXCR was run by TCRdb on the 5' RACE reads, yielding one entry per CDR3 protein. The sample contains 350,000 to 450,000 distinct CDR3 sequences, about a fifth of which appear only once. The sample taken for sequencing was naive T cells sorted from blood. The chain recombines TRBV29-1 with TRBJ2-5; 8 bases are shared with TRBD2. The TCR originated in a man aged 50 to 59 in good health. The chain's CDR3 is CSVRGSGGQETQYF. CDR3 sequence (DNA): TGCAGCGTGAGGGGGAGCGGGGGCCAAGAGACCCAGTACTTC.